The 2 T cell receptor beta chains presented below share a single source sample, sequenced in a study of blood T cells in healthy people across ages (dated by TCRdb to the mid-2010s). The receptor library was made with 5' RACE. Sequencing was carried out with an Illumina HiSeq 2500. The second PCR ran for about 6 to 12 cycles and used a J-beta primer mix along with a sample-barcoded 5' primer. The public reads were quality trimmed at Q25 with fastp and then assembled into clones with MiXCR by TCRdb, keeping productive beta chains. CDR3 protein sequences are deduplicated, and each keeps its most common genes and DNA. Here the sample has fewer than 950,000 distinct CDR3 sequences; about 53% occur a single time. Of the sample, around 41% falls within the top ten clones. Input material: blood. The receptor set was obtained from a man older than 75 in good health.

The chain employs TRBV5-1 and TRBJ2-1; tentatively, D is TRBD1 or TRBD2 (5 bases each). V lost 4 bases and J 10 bases, leaving 24 bases between the germline ends. The germline V gene has CDR1 SGHRS and CDR2 YFSETQ. The CDR3 loop spans 16 amino acids. CDR3 DNA sequence: TGCGCCAGCAGCCCCCCATCAATGGGGGTCCCCGGGGAGCAGTTCTTC. Amino acid sequence: CASSPPSMGVPGEQFF.

This clonotype showed up just a few times. The genes are TRBV28 and TRBJ2-7; 7 positions agree with TRBD1. Losses at the gene ends were 5 bases for V and 3 bases for J; bases not matched to a gene: 4. Per the germline V gene, CDR1 is MDHEN and CDR2 is SYDVKM. The length of the CDR3 is 13 residues. The CDR3 here is CASSVGTVYEQYF. The CDR3 DNA sequence: TGTGCCAGCAGTGTAGGGACAGTCTACGAGCAGTACTTC.